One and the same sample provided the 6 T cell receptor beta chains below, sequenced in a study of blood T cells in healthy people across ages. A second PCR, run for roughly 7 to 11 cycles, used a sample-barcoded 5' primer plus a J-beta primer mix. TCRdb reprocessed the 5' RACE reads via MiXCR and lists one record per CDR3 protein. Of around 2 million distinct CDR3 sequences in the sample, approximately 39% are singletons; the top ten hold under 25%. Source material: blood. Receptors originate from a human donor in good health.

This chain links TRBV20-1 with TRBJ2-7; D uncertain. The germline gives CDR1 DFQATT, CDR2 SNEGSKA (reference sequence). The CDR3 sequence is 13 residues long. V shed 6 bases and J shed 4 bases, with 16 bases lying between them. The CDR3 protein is CSAPGGRIYEQYF. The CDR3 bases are TGCAGTGCCCCGGGTGGACGGATTTACGAGCAGTACTTC.

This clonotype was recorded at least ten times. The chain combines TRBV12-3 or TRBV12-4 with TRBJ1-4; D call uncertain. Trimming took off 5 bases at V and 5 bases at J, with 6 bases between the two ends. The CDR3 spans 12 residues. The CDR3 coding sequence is TGTGCCAGCAGTCCCTTCAATGAAAAACTGTTTTTT. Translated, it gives CASSPFNEKLFF.

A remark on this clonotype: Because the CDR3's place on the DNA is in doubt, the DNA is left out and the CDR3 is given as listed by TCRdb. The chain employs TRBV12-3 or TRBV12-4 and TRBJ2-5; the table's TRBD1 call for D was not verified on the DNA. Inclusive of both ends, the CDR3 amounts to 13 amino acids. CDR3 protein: CASSFGTGTQKYF.

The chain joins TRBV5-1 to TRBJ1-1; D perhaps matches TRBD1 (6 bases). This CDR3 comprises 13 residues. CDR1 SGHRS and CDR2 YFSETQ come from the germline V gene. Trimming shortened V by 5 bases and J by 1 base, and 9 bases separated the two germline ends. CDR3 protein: CASRYRANTEAFF. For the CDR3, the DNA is TGCGCCAGCAGATACAGGGCGAACACTGAAGCTTTCTTT.

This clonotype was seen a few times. CDR3 in amino acids: CASSATGDRETQYF. The DNA for the CDR3 is TGTGCCAGCAGTGCAACAGGGGACCGGGAGACCCAGTACTTC. The chain has TRBV25-1 and TRBJ2-5; 7 nucleotides line up with TRBD1. V lost 4 bases to trimming and J lost 5 bases; unmatched junction nucleotides: 7. Germline V lookup: CDR1 MGHDK, CDR2 SYGVNS. This CDR3 region has 14 residues.

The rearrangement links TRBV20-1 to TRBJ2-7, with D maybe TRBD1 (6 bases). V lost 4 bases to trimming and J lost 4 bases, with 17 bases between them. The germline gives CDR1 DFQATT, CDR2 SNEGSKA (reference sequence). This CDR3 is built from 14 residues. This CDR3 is CSATTRGLQYEQYF. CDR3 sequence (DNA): TGCAGTGCTACTACCAGGGGCCTTCAATACGAGCAGTACTTC.